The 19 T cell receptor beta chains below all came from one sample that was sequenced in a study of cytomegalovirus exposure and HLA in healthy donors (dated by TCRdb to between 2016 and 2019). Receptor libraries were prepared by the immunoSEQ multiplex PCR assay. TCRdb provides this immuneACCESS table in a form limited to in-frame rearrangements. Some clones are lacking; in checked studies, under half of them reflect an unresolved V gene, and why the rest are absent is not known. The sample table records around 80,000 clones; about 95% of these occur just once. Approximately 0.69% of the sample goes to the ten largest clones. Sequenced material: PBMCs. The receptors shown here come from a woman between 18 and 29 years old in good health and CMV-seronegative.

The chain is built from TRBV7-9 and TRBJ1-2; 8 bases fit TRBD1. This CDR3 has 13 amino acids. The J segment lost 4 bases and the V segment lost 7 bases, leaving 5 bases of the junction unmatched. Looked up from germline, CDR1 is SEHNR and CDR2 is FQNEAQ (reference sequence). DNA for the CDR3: TGTGCCAGCACAGGGGGCGAAGGCTATGGCTACACCTTC. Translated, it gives CASTGGEGYGYTF.

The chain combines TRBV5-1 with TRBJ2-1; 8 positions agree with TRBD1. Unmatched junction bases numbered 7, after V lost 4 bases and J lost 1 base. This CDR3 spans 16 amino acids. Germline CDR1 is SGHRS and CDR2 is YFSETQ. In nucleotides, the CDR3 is TGCGCCAGCAGCAGACTAGGACAGGGATCCTACAATGAGCAGTTCTTC. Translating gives CASSRLGQGSYNEQFF.

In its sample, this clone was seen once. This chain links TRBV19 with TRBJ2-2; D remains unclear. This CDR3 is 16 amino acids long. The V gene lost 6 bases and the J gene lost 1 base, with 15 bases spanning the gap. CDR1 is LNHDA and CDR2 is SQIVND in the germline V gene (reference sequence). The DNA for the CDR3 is TGTGCCAGTAGACACCTCCTCCGCGGGAACACCGGGGAGCTGTTTTTT. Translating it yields CASRHLLRGNTGELFF. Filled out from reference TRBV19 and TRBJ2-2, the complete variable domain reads DGGITQSPKYLFRKEGQNVTLSCEQNLNHDAMYWYRQDPGQGLRLIYYSQIVNDFQKGDIAEGYSVSREKKESFPLTVTSAQKNPTAFYLCASRHLLRGNTGELFFGEGSRLTVL.

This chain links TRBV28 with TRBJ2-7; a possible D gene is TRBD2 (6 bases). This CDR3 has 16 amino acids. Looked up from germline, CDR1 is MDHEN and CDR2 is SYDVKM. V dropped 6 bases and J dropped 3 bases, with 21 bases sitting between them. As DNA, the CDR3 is TGTGCCAGCAGCCCAAAGCACGGGAGAGGTAGCTACGAGCAGTACTTC. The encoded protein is CASSPKHGRGSYEQYF.

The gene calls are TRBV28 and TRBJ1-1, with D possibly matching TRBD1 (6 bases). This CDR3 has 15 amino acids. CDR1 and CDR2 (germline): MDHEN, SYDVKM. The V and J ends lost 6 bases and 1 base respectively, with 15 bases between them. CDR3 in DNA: TGTGCCAGCAGGGGGGCGGGGGCGCGGAACACTGAAGCTTTCTTT. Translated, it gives CASRGAGARNTEAFF.

The CDR3, as DNA: TGTGCCAGCAGTTTACAGTACAGAAATCAGCCCCAGCATTTT. Protein product: CASSLQYRNQPQHF. The rearrangement links TRBV28 to TRBJ1-5; D gene ambiguous. V lost 2 bases and J 4 bases, leaving 9 bases between the germline ends. The CDR3 consists of 14 residues. Looked up from germline, CDR1 is MDHEN and CDR2 is SYDVKM. Full variable domain (rest looked up from reference TRBV28 and TRBJ1-5): DVKVTQSSRYLVKRTGEKVFLECVQDMDHENMFWYRQDPGLGLRLIYFSYDVKMKEKGDIPEGYSVSREKKERFSLILESASTNQTSMYLCASSLQYRNQPQHFGDGTRLSIL.

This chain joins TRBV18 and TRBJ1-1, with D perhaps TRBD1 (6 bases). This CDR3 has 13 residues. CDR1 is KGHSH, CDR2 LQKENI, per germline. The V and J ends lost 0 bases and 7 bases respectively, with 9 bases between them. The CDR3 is CASSPPQGNEAFF. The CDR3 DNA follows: TGTGCCAGCTCACCACCGCAGGGGAATGAAGCTTTCTTT.

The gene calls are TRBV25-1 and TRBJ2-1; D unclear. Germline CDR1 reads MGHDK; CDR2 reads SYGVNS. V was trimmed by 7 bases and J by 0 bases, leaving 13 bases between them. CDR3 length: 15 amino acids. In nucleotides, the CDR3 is TGTGCCAGCAATGCGAGGTTTAGCTCCTACAATGAGCAGTTCTTC. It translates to CASNARFSSYNEQFF.

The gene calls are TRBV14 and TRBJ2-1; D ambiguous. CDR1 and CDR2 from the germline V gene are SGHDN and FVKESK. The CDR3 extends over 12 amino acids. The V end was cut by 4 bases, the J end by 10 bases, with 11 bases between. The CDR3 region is CASSPLGAEQFF. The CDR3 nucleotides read TGTGCCAGCAGCCCCCTCGGAGCCGAGCAGTTCTTC.

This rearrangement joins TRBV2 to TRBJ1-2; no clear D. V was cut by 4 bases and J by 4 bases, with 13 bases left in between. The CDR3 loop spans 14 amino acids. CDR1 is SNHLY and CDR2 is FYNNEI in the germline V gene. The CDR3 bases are TGTGCCAGCAGTGGAGCCGACGGGTTCTATGGCTACACCTTC. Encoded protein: CASSGADGFYGYTF.

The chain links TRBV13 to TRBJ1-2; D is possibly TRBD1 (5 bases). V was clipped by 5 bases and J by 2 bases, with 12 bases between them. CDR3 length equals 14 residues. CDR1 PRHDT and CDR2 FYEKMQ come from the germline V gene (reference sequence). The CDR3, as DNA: TGTGCCAGCAGCCCCGTTCGGGGGAACTATGGCTACACCTTC. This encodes CASSPVRGNYGYTF.

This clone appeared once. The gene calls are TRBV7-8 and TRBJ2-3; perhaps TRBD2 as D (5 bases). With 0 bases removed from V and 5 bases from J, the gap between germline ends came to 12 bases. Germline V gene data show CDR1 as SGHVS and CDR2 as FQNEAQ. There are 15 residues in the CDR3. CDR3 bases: TGTGCCAGCAGCTTAGCGGACGGGGTGGGAGATACGCAGTATTTT. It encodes CASSLADGVGDTQYF.

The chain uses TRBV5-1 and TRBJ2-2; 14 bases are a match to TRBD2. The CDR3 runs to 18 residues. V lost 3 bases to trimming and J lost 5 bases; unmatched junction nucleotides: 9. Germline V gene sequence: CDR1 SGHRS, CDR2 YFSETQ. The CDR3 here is CASSSRGLAGVLTGELFF. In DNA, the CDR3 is TGCGCCAGCAGCTCCCGGGGACTAGCGGGAGTGCTTACCGGGGAGCTGTTTTTT.

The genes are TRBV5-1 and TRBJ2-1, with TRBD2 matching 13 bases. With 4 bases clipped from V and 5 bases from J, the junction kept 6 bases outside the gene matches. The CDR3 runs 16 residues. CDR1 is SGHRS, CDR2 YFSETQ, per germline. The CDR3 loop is CASSPQGLAGNNEQFF. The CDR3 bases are TGCGCCAGCAGCCCACAGGGACTAGCGGGAAACAATGAGCAGTTCTTC.

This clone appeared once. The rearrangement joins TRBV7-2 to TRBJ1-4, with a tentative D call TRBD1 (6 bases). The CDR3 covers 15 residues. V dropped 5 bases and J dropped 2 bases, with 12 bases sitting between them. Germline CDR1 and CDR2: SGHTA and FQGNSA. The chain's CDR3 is CASSTQGSTNEKLFF. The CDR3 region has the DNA TGTGCCAGCAGCACCCAGGGGTCGACTAATGAAAAACTGTTTTTT.

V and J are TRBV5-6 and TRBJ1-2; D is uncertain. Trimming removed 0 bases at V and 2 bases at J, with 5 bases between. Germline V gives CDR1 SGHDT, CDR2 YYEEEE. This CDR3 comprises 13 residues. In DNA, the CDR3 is TGTGCCAGCAGCTTGGCCGGGAACTATGGCTACACCTTC. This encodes CASSLAGNYGYTF.

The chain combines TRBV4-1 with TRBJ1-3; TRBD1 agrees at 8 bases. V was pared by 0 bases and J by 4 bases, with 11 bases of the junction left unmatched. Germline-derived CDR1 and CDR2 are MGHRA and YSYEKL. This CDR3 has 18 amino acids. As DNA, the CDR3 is TGCGCCAGCAGCCAAGAATCGTCGACAGGGGCGCCCGGAAACACCATATATTTT. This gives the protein CASSQESSTGAPGNTIYF.

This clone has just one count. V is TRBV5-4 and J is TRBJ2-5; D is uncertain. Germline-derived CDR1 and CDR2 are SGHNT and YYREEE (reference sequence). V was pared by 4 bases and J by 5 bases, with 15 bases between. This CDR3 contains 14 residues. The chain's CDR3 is CASSLSLVEETQYF. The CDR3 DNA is TGTGCCAGCAGCCTATCCCTGGTAGAGGAGACCCAGTACTTC.

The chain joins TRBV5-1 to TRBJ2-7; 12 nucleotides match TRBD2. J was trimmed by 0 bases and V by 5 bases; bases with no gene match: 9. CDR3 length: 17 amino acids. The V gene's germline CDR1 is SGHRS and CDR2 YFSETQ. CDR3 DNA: TGCGCCAGCAGTTTGACTAGCGGGGGTTCTCTCTCCTACGAGCAGTACTTC. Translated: CASSLTSGGSLSYEQYF.